The following is a TCR beta chain sequence with its context. J lost 4 bases, V lost 0 bases, and 2 bases had no gene match. Germline V gene lookup returns CDR1 SGDLS and CDR2 YYNGEE. The CDR3 has 14 residues. This sample was taken from a study of control samples from healthy donors and cancer patients. Sequenced by immunoSEQ multiplex PCR; TCRdb stores in-frame clones only, minus some. The sample contains some 70,000 clones, 75% to 85% of which appear only once. V is TRBV9 and J is TRBJ2-3; 7 bases map to TRBD2. The sequenced material came from blood. The clonotype originates from a man aged 55 to 70 in good health. CDR3 amino acids: CASSVDREADTQYF. The CDR3 DNA reads as TGTGCCAGCAGCGTAGACCGGGAGGCAGATACGCAGTATTTT.